This T cell receptor beta chain was obtained from a study of OX40 agonist ivuxolimab in advanced cancers. Concerning the study at large: Ivuxolimab, which targeted the costimulatory receptor OX40 (CD134), was an agonistic, fully human IgG2 monoclonal antibody. The purpose of peripheral TCRbeta sequencing was to test whether ivuxolimab changed TCR sequence diversity and led to clonal T-cell expansion. Intravenous ivuxolimab was administered to patients every 2 weeks at six dose levels: 0.01, 0.1, 0.3, 1.5, 3 and 10 mg/kg. Of the approximately 54 dose-escalation patients, hepatocellular carcinoma was present in about 20, melanoma in roughly 15, renal cell carcinoma in 9 and head and neck cancer in 9. Three dose-escalation patients achieved partial responses, one with hepatocellular carcinoma and two with cutaneous melanoma. Prior anti-PD-1, anti-PD-L1 or anti-CTLA-4 therapy was permitted, and checkpoint inhibitors had been received by under 50% of dose-escalation patients. In the dose-escalation cohort, more than 75% of patients were male, and the mean age was approximately 64 years, with a range of roughly 20 to 80. The paper describes the monotherapy dose-escalation part (N = 52 patients) of the phase I trial of ivuxolimab. Broader findings and caveats from the paper: Antigen specificity was not determined for the clonally expanded peripheral T cells. At doses from 0.1 to 3.0 mg/kg, clonal expansion was seen in both CD4+ and CD8+ blood T cells between baseline and week 6. After ivuxolimab, more expanded clones were found on average in CD8+ T cells than in CD4+ T cells. In partial responders in the 0.1-3.0 mg/kg groups, normalized peripheral clonal expansion was found to be among the lowest, especially among CD8+ T cells. Low levels of normalized T-cell clonal expansion were also shown by some nonresponding patients.

About this clone itself: It has no known antigen specificity. No base quality information exists; no much larger clone differs at one position.

V lost 5 bases and J lost 1 base; the stretch between them is 12 bases long. The CDR3 measures 15 amino acids from cysteine to phenylalanine. Only the CDR3 part of the read is kept: 45 bases, read in frame from the first base. According to the germline V gene (reference sequence), CDR1 reads SEHNR and CDR2 reads FQNEAQ. The trial excluded patients who had a history of autoimmune disease or who were on systemic immunosuppression. Peripheral blood for TCR sequencing was collected from all dose cohorts at baseline, on cycle 4 day 1, and on cycle 7 day 1. The samples were taken from a phase I, first-in-human, multicenter, open-label dose-escalation trial of ivuxolimab. Adults with locally advanced or metastatic head and neck squamous cell, hepatocellular, melanoma or renal cell carcinoma were enrolled in the trial. Before TCR sequencing, CD4+ and CD8+ T cells were separately sorted from peripheral blood.

To sequence the TCRbeta CDR3 region, genomic DNA was isolated from the sorted cells. The immunoSEQ Assay was used to sequence the TCRbeta CDR3 regions. TCRdb carries this immuneACCESS record with in-frame sequences only. Its versions omit some clonotypes, under half of them owing to an unresolved V gene in the studies checked, with the rest unexplained. The sample table contains about 40,000 clones; only one count was recorded for around 88% of them. The ten largest clones add up to more than 12% of the sample. Sequencing was performed on CD4+ or CD8+ T cells sorted from blood, taken in a trial of the OX40 agonist ivuxolimab. The receptor's source is an adult with an advanced solid tumor such as melanoma, head and neck, liver or kidney cancer. Recombination connected TRBV7-9 to TRBJ2-1, with no confident D gene call. The CDR3 protein: CASSPPGSSYNEQFF. The DNA sequence follows: TGTGCCAGCAGCCCCCCCGGGTCTTCCTACAATGAGCAGTTCTTC.